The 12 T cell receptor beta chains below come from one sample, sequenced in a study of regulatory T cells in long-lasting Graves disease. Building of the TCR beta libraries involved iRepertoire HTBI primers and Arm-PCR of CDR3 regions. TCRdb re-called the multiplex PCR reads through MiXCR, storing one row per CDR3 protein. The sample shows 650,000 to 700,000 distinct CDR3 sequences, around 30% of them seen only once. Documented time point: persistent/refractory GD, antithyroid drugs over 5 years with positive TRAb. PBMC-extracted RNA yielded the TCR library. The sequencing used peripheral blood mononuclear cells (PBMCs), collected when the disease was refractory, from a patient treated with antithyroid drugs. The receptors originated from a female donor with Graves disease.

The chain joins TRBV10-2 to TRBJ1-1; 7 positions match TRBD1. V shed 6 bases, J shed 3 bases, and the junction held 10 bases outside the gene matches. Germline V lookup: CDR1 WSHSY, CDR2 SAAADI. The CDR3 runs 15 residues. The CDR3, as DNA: TGCGCCAGCAGGAGGGCAGGGGGGATGGACACTGAAGCTTTCTTT. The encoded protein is CASRRAGGMDTEAFF.

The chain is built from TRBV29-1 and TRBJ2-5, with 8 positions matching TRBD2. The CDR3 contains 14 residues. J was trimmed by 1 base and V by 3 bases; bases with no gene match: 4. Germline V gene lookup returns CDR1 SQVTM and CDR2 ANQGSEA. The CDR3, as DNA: TGCAGCGTTGAGCAGCGGGAGTTCCAAGAGACCCAGTACTTC. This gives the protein CSVEQREFQETQYF.

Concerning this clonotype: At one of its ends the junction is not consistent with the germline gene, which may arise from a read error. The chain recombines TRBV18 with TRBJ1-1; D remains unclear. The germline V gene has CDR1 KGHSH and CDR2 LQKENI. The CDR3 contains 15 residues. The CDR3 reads CASSPEYVSNTEAFF. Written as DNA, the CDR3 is TGTGCCAGCTCACCCGAATATGTATCGAACACTGAAGCCTTCTTT.

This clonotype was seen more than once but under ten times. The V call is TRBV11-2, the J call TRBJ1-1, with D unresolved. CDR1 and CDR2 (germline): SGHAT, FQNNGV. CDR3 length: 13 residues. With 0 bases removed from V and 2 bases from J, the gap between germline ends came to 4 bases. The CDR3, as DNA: TGTGCCAGCAGCTTAGAACACAACACTGAAGCTTTCTTT. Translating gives CASSLEHNTEAFF. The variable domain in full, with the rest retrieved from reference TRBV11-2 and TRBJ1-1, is EAGVAQSPRYKIIEKRQSVAFWCNPISGHATLYWYQQILGQGPKLLIQFQNNGVVDDSQLPKDRFSAERLKGVDSTLKIQPAKLEDSAVYLCASSLEHNTEAFFGQGTRLTVV.

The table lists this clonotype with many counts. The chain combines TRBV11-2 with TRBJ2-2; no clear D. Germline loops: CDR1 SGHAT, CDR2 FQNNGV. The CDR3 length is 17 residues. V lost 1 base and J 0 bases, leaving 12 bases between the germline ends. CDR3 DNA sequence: TGTGCCAGCAGCTTAGTTGGTCCTGACGCGAACACCGGGGAGCTGTTTTTT. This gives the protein CASSLVGPDANTGELFF.

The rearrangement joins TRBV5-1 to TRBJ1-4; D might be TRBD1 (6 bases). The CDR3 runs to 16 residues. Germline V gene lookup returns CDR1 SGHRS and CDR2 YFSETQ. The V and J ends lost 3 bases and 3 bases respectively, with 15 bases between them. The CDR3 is CASSSLGGGANEKLFF. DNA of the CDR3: TGCGCCAGCAGCTCCCTCGGAGGGGGGGCTAATGAAAAACTGTTTTTT. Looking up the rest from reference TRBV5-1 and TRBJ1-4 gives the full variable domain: KAGVTQTPRYLIKTRGQQVTLSCSPISGHRSVSWYQQTPGQGLQFLFEYFSETQRNKGNFPGRFSGRQFSNSRSEMNVSTLELGDSALYLCASSSLGGGANEKLFFGSGTQLSVL.

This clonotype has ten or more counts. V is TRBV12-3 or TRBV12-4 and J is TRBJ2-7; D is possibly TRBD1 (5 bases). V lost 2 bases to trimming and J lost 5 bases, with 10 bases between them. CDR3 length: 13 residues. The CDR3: CASSLSRVHEQYF. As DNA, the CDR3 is TGTGCCAGCAGTTTATCCAGGGTCCACGAGCAGTACTTC.

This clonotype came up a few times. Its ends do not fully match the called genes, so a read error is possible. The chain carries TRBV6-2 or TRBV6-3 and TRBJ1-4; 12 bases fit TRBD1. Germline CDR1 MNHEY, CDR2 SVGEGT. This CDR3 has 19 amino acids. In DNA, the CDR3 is TGTGCCAGCAGCTACTCGATCTCGGGACAGGGGGCGCCGGGTGAAAAACTGTTTTTT. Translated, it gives CASSYSISGQGAPGEKLFF.

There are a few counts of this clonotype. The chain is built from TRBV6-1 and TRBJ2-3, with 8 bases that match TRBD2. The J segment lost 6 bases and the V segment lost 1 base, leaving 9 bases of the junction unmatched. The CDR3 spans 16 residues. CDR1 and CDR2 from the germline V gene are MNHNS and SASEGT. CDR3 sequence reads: CASSEGWPGGGDTQYF. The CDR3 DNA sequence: TGTGCCAGCAGTGAAGGATGGCCGGGAGGGGGGGATACGCAGTATTTT.

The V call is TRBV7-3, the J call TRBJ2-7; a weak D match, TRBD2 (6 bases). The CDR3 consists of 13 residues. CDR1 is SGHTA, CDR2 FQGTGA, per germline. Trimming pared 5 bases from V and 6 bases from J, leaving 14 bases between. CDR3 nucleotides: TGTGCCAGCAGCCGGGACTTCTTGGGCGAGCAGTACTTC. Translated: CASSRDFLGEQYF.

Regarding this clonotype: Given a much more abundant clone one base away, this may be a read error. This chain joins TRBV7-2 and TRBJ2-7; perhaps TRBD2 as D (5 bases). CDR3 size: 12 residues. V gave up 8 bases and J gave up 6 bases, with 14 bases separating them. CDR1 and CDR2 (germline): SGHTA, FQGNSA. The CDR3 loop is CASGKNSVEQYF. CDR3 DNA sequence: TGTGCCAGCGGTAAAAATAGCGTCGAGCAGTACTTC.

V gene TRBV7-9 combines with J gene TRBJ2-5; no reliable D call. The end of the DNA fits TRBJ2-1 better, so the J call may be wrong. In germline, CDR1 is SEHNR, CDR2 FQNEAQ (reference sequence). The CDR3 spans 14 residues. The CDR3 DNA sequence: TGTGCCAGCAGCGACCTGGGCAGGTGGAATGAGCAGTTCTTC. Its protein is CASSDLGRWNEQFF.